Included here is one T cell receptor (beta chain) sequence, with context. The sample originates from a study of blood T cell repertoires in COVID-19. Overall study: There were acute and convalescent COVID-19 samples, and they came from the United States, Italy and Spain. From T cells, B-cell-depleted T cells, or PBMCs came the material, which was cDNA or gDNA.

The CDR3 is 14 amino acids. V lost 4 bases to trimming and J lost 0 bases, with 11 bases between them. The V gene's germline CDR1 is SGDLS and CDR2 YYNGEE. Original methodology: Scientists estimated how many nucleated cells there were by amplifying reference gene primers. The method was immunoSEQ multiplex PCR; TCRdb's version includes in-frame clones alone and lacks a portion of them. Clone size and the V and J calls come from that table; the DNA yielded D and trimming. Of approximately 110,000 clones listed, approximately 89% are singletons. Material: peripheral blood. The chain links TRBV9 to TRBJ2-7; D is possibly TRBD1 (5 bases). The receptor was isolated from a man aged 35-49 years with acute or convalescent COVID-19. Here the CDR3 DNA reads TGTGCCAGCAGCCTAGACAGCTTCTCCTACGAGCAGTACTTC. Protein product: CASSLDSFSYEQYF.